This TCR beta chain was obtained from a study of T cells in Graves' hyperthyroidism and ophthalmopathy. Study-wide results and caveats: The model made its ophthalmopathy prediction, and onset followed a median approximately 6 months later.

There are many counts of this clonotype. Its antigen is unidentified. The source material, RNA transcripts, was used to amplify TCR beta CDR3 regions. The HTBI primer set served for first-round RT-PCR of the TCR CDR3. Each CDR3 protein is one row after TCRdb ran MiXCR on the multiplex PCR reads. The data hold hundreds of thousands of distinct CDR3 sequences, with 38% observed a single time. V lost 7 bases to trimming and J lost 0 bases, with 12 bases between them. There are 13 residues in the CDR3. Per germline, CDR1 SQVTM and CDR2 ANQGSEA. The V gene is TRBV29-1, the J gene TRBJ1-1; D is uncertain. The sample was blood. This clonotype was sampled from a man younger than 30 with Graves' hyperthyroidism. The CDR3: CSALGGLNTEAFF. The CDR3 DNA follows: TGCAGCGCCCTAGGCGGGCTGAACACTGAAGCTTTCTTT. Using reference TRBV29-1 and TRBJ1-1 for the parts outside the CDR3, the full variable domain is SAVISQKPSRDICQRGTSLTIQCQVDSQVTMMFWYRQQPGQSLTLIATANQGSEATYESGFVIDKFPISRPNLTFSTLTVSNMSPEDSSIYLCSALGGLNTEAFFGQGTRLTVV.